These 18 T cell receptor beta chains were all obtained from the same sample, sequenced in a study of blood T cell repertoires in COVID-19. Clones were sequenced by immunoSEQ multiplex PCR, and TCRdb holds only the in-frame ones, with some missing. The sample carries 250,000 to 350,000 clones, 75% to 90% recorded once. Sequenced: PBMCs or T cells enriched from blood (not recorded which). The origin of the receptors is a woman aged 30 to 39 who had recovered from COVID-19.

On this clone: This sample includes further DNA sequences coding for the same CDR3. The CDR3 reads CASSPRGVNTEAFF. CDR3 nucleotide sequence: TGTGCCAGCTCACCCCGGGGGGTGAACACTGAAGCTTTCTTT. V usage is TRBV18 and J usage is TRBJ1-1; perhaps TRBD1 as D (5 bases). This CDR3 is 14 amino acids long. Germline CDR1 and CDR2: KGHSH and LQKENI. V was pared by 3 bases and J by 0 bases, with 8 bases between.

The chain couples TRBV27 to TRBJ2-4; D is perhaps TRBD2 (5 bases). This CDR3 is 16 amino acids long. Germline CDR1 MNHEY, CDR2 SMNVEV (reference sequence). Trimming took off 3 bases at V and 3 bases at J, with 15 bases between the two ends. CDR3 region: CASSFQGGSGKNIQYF. CDR3 nucleotides: TGTGCCAGCAGTTTTCAAGGAGGATCGGGCAAAAACATTCAGTACTTC.

This clone was recorded only once. The chain is built from TRBV15 and TRBJ1-1; no firm D call. The CDR3 spans 15 residues. The V gene lost 0 bases and the J gene lost 2 bases, with 10 bases spanning the gap. The germline CDR1 and CDR2 sequences are LNHNV and YYDKDF (reference sequence). CDR3 in amino acids: CATSRDGGVNTEAFF. The CDR3 DNA reads TGTGCCACCAGCAGAGATGGCGGGGTTAACACTGAAGCTTTCTTT.

CDR3 nucleotide sequence: TGTGCCAGCAGCCAAACAGGGGGCGCACCTTACGAGCAGTACTTC. It codes for CASSQTGGAPYEQYF. The rearrangement uses TRBV3-1 (or the pseudogene TRBV3-2) and TRBJ2-7, with 9 bases aligning to TRBD1. This CDR3 is 15 amino acids long. V lost 2 bases to trimming and J lost 4 bases; unmatched junction nucleotides: 6. From germline, CDR1 is LGHDT and CDR2 YNNKEL (reference sequence).

As regards this clone: This specimen includes other DNA sequences encoding the same CDR3. The CDR3 spells CASGQTYEQYF. As DNA, the CDR3 is TGTGCCAGCGGTCAGACCTACGAGCAGTACTTC. The chain combines TRBV7-8 with TRBJ2-7, with D hard to call. The CDR3 contains 11 residues. Trimming pared 8 bases from V and 2 bases from J, leaving 7 bases between. Germline CDR1 and CDR2: SGHVS and FQNEAQ.

The V call is TRBV4-1, the J call TRBJ1-2, with 9 bases identical to TRBD1. From germline, CDR1 is MGHRA and CDR2 YSYEKL. After removal of 4 bases from V and 7 bases from J, the junction contained 16 bases not matched to a gene. The CDR3 has 17 residues. CDR3 DNA sequence: TGCGCCAGCAGCCCCCTAGGTACAGGGGGCGTCGGGGCTGGCTACACCTTC. This gives the protein CASSPLGTGGVGAGYTF.

The rearrangement joins TRBV19 to TRBJ2-5; 9 bases are shared with TRBD2. J gave up 5 bases and V 3 bases, and 10 bases lay outside the gene matches. The CDR3 is 16 residues long. Germline CDR1 is LNHDA and CDR2 is SQIVND (reference sequence). In DNA form, the CDR3 reads TGTGCCAGTAGTATCCGTAGGACTAGCGAAAGGGAGACCCAGTACTTC. The encoded protein is CASSIRRTSERETQYF.

The chain has TRBV29-1 and TRBJ2-7; 8 nucleotides align to TRBD1. In germline, CDR1 is SQVTM, CDR2 ANQGSEA. The CDR3 is made up of 11 amino acids. V was clipped by 8 bases and J by 6 bases; unmatched bases: 6. The CDR3 coding sequence is TGCAGCACGTGGACAGGGATCGAGCAGTACTTC. It translates to CSTWTGIEQYF.

CDR3 sequence: CASSPPSQGGTGELFF. CDR3 in DNA: TGTGCCAGCTCACCACCAAGTCAGGGGGGCACCGGGGAGCTGTTTTTT. V usage is TRBV18 and J usage is TRBJ2-2; a possible D gene is TRBD1 (7 bases). Germline lookup yields CDR1 KGHSH and CDR2 LQKENI. This CDR3 region has 16 residues. V was shortened by 0 bases and J by 4 bases, with 12 bases between the two germline ends.

The chain has TRBV6-1 and TRBJ2-7, with a tentative D call TRBD1 (6 bases). CDR3 length: 16 residues. Per germline, CDR1 MNHNS and CDR2 SASEGT. V was pared by 0 bases and J by 7 bases, with 19 bases between. The CDR3 nucleotides are TGTGCCAGCAGTGAAGCGGGGCACAGGGCTTATTATGAGCAGTACTTC. Residues: CASSEAGHRAYYEQYF.

The chain has TRBV19 and TRBJ1-1; 10 bases line up with TRBD1. This CDR3 has 12 amino acids. The J segment lost 12 bases and the V segment lost 3 bases, leaving 4 bases of the junction unmatched. The germline gives CDR1 LNHDA, CDR2 SQIVND (reference sequence). The CDR3 nucleotides are TGTGCCAGTAGTATTGACAGGGGGCTAACTTTCTTT. It specifies CASSIDRGLTFF.

The chain links TRBV18 to TRBJ1-2; D not certain. The V and J ends lost 5 bases and 3 bases respectively, with 13 bases between them. Germline CDR1 and CDR2: KGHSH and LQKENI. The CDR3 sequence is 14 residues long. The CDR3 reads CASSRNRRDYGYTF. CDR3 nucleotides: TGTGCCAGCTCAAGGAATCGCCGGGACTATGGCTACACCTTC.

In regard to this clone: Germline and junction disagree at one end, which may indicate a read error. This chain joins TRBV19 and TRBJ1-1; TRBD1 is a possible D gene (5 bases). The CDR3 consists of 11 residues. The germline V gene encodes CDR1 LNHDA and CDR2 SQIVND (reference sequence). The DNA for the CDR3 is TGTGCCAGTAGGATAGACAGTGAAGCTTTCTTT. As protein: CASRIDSEAFF.

The V and J genes are TRBV2 and TRBJ1-2; weak D call: TRBD1 (5 bases). The CDR3 is 14 amino acids. The V and J ends lost 10 bases and 8 bases respectively, with 23 bases between them. Germline values: CDR1 SNHLY, CDR2 FYNNEI. Written as DNA, the CDR3 is TGTGCCACCAATCATGGGACGGGTGGAGGGGGCTACACCTTC. This codes for CATNHGTGGGGYTF.

The V call is TRBV13, the J call TRBJ2-5; a possible D gene is TRBD2 (5 bases). The V gene's germline CDR1 is PRHDT and CDR2 FYEKMQ (reference sequence). V lost 3 bases to trimming and J lost 4 bases, with 12 bases between them. The CDR3 spans 14 residues. The CDR3 bases are TGTGCCAGCAGCTTGTTCGGGGTTGGAGAGACCCAGTACTTC. It yields the protein CASSLFGVGETQYF. The variable domain in full, completed from reference TRBV13 and TRBJ2-5, reads AAGVIQSPRHLIKEKRETATLKCYPIPRHDTVYWYQQGPGQDPQFLISFYEKMQSDKGSIPDRFSAQQFSDYHSELNMSSLELGDSALYFCASSLFGVGETQYFGPGTRLLVL.

The chain combines TRBV19 with TRBJ2-7; tentative D call: TRBD2 (6 bases). Trimming removed 6 bases at V and 2 bases at J, with 14 bases between. The CDR3 spans 14 residues. Germline CDR1 and CDR2: LNHDA and SQIVND (reference sequence). DNA for the CDR3: TGTGCCAGTAGCCTGGGACTTCCACCCTACGAGCAGTACTTC. Protein: CASSLGLPPYEQYF.

The chain uses TRBV13 and TRBJ1-1; no clear D. This CDR3 has 13 residues. V lost 2 bases and J lost 6, with 10 bases in between. Germline V gene lookup returns CDR1 PRHDT and CDR2 FYEKMQ (reference sequence). CDR3: CASSLLRSPEAFF. CDR3 in DNA: TGTGCCAGCAGCTTACTGCGGAGTCCTGAAGCTTTCTTT. The whole variable domain, filled in from reference TRBV13 and TRBJ1-1, reads AAGVIQSPRHLIKEKRETATLKCYPIPRHDTVYWYQQGPGQDPQFLISFYEKMQSDKGSIPDRFSAQQFSDYHSELNMSSLELGDSALYFCASSLLRSPEAFFGQGTRLTVV.

DNA of the CDR3: TGTGCCAGCAGTTACCCCCCCCGCACGGACAGCCTCAATGAGCAGTTCTTC. Protein: CASSYPPRTDSLNEQFF. The V and J genes are TRBV28 and TRBJ2-1, with TRBD1 as a possible D gene (6 bases). V was shortened by 4 bases and J by 6 bases, with 22 bases between the two germline ends. The CDR3 length is 17 residues. Germline values: CDR1 MDHEN, CDR2 SYDVKM.